This TCR beta chain derives from a study of chemoradiotherapy in HPV16-positive cancers. Study conclusions and caveats: HPV-specific T cells were functionally defined from only a couple of HPV16-positive patients. HPV-responsive T-cell expansion during chemoradiotherapy was linked to improved recurrence-free survival in HPV16-positive patients.

This clone was seen a handful of times. Its antigen is as yet unknown. This CDR3 is built from 15 residues. V lost 11 bases and J lost 5, with 21 bases in between. CDR1 is MDHEN and CDR2 is SYDVKM in the germline V gene. Data came from immunoSEQ multiplex PCR; TCRdb stores just in-frame clones and leaves some out. Of approximately 3,800 clones in the sample, approximately 84% were seen once. The J gene is TRBJ2-2, the V gene TRBV28, with D perhaps assigned TRBD1 or TRBD2 (6 bases each). The origin of this receptor is a human donor with HPV-associated anogenital cancer. The sample in question was tumor tissue, obtained from a patient who underwent chemoradiotherapy. The CDR3 DNA reads as TGTGCCTCCGGGGGACCAGGACAGAGAACCGGGGAGCTGTTTTTT. This sequence encodes CASGGPGQRTGELFF. Complete variable domain (other parts from reference TRBV28 and TRBJ2-2): DVKVTQSSRYLVKRTGEKVFLECVQDMDHENMFWYRQDPGLGLRLIYFSYDVKMKEKGDIPEGYSVSREKKERFSLILESASTNQTSMYLCASGGPGQRTGELFFGEGSRLTVL.